The 7 T cell receptor beta chains presented below share a single source sample, sequenced in a study of shared clonotypes between healthy human individuals. The assay was immunoSEQ multiplex PCR, and TCRdb's table has in-frame clones only and misses some. The top ten clones hold approximately 12% of a sample with some 490,000 clones, about 78% of them seen once. Input material: PBMCs. These receptors originate from a middle-aged woman in good health. Some clones in this sample may be carry-over from other donors' samples.

The sample holds many counts of this clone. The V call is TRBV7-3, the J call TRBJ2-1; 7 nucleotides align to TRBD2. The trim removed 5 bases at V and 7 bases at J, leaving 11 bases unmatched. The CDR3 totals 15 residues. Germline V lookup: CDR1 SGHTA, CDR2 FQGTGA. CDR3 nucleotide sequence: TGTGCCAGCAGCCCTAGCGGCCAAGACGTTAATGAGCAGTTCTTC. As protein: CASSPSGQDVNEQFF. Complete variable domain (other parts from reference TRBV7-3 and TRBJ2-1): GAGVSQTPSNKVTEKGKYVELRCDPISGHTALYWYRQSLGQGPEFLIYFQGTGAADDSGLPNDRFFAVRPEGSVSTLKIQRTERGDSAVYLCASSPSGQDVNEQFFGPGTRLTVL.

Concerning this clone itself: This is likely an artifact of a read error, given a far larger clone one base away. V usage is TRBV4-1 and J usage is TRBJ2-7, with a possible D match to TRBD1 (7 bases). Germline V gives CDR1 MGHRA, CDR2 YSYEKL. V was clipped by 0 bases and J by 6 bases, with 18 bases between them. The CDR3 covers 16 residues. As DNA, the CDR3 is TGCGCCAGCAGCCAAGACTCAAGGACGCAGGGGGGCGAGCAGTACTTC. Its translation is CASSQDSRTQGGEQYF.

V is TRBV12-5 and J is TRBJ2-2; D call uncertain. V gave up 6 bases and J gave up 4 bases, with 12 bases separating them. Germline loops: CDR1 LGHNT, CDR2 FRNRAP. The CDR3 runs to 14 residues. This CDR3 reads CASGSDEITGELFF. CDR3 sequence (DNA): TGTGCTAGTGGGTCCGATGAAATCACCGGGGAGCTGTTTTTT.

V is TRBV7-2 and J is TRBJ2-7; 8 nucleotides match TRBD1. The CDR3 spans 15 residues. With 5 bases clipped from V and 2 bases from J, the junction kept 8 bases outside the gene matches. Germline CDR1 and CDR2: SGHTA and FQGNSA. The CDR3 sequence: CASSIGTGPTYEQYF. The CDR3 DNA sequence: TGTGCCAGCAGCATCGGGACAGGCCCTACCTACGAGCAGTACTTC.

Details on this clone: A far larger clone is one nucleotide away, so this likely arose from a read error. This rearrangement joins TRBV2 to TRBJ2-2, with D uncertain. The V end was cut by 10 bases, the J end by 6 bases, with 12 bases between. Germline-derived CDR1 and CDR2 are SNHLY and FYNNEI. The CDR3 has 12 amino acids. In nucleotides, the CDR3 is TGTGCCACCCCCCGCGAAGCCGGGGAGCTGTTTTTT. Protein product: CATPREAGELFF.

As to this clone: A read error likely explains this, since a far larger clone differs by one base. This chain uses TRBV7-8 with TRBJ1-2; 9 bases map to TRBD1. Germline V gene sequence: CDR1 SGHVS, CDR2 FQNEAQ. The CDR3 extends over 16 amino acids. The CDR3 loop reads CASSRSWDRVNYGNTF. Written as DNA, the CDR3 is TGTGCCAGCAGCCGAAGTTGGGACAGGGTTAACTATGGCAACACCTTC.

This clone has only a few counts. The germline gene is not matched at one end of the junction; a read error may be the cause. The rearrangement joins TRBV7-7 to TRBJ2-7; no clear D gene. The germline V gene has CDR1 SSHAT and CDR2 FNYEAQ (reference sequence). The CDR3 extends over 13 amino acids. The CDR3, as DNA: TGTGCTAGCAGCCGAACGGACGGGTCCGAGCAGTACTTC. It is translated as CASSRTDGSEQYF.